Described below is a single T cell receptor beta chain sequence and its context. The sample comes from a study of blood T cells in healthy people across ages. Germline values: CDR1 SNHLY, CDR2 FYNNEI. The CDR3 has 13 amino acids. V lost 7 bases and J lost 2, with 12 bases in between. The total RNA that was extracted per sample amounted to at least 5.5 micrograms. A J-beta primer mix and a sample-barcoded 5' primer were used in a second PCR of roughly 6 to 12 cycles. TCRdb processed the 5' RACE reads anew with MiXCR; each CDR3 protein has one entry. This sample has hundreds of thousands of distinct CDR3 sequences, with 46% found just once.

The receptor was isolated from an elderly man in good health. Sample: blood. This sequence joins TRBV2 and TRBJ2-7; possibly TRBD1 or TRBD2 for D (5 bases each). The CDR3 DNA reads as TGTGCCAGCAATTCTTGGGGGACCTACGAGCAGTACTTC. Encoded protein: CASNSWGTYEQYF.